Following are 16 T cell receptor beta chains from one sample sequenced in a study of blood T cell repertoires in COVID-19. The repertoire was sequenced with immunoSEQ multiplex PCR; TCRdb's copy has only in-frame clones and lacks some. The sample has 55,000 to 75,000 clones, around 82% seen once. Sequencing input: peripheral blood. These receptor sequences come from a man older than 75 with active COVID-19.

This sequence joins TRBV2 and TRBJ2-4; 10 bases match TRBD1. V lost 3 bases, J lost 8 bases, and 1 base stayed unmatched. Per germline, CDR1 SNHLY and CDR2 FYNNEI. This CDR3 contains 13 residues. CDR3 in DNA: TGTGCCAGCAGTGAGGACAGGGGGGACATTCAGTACTTC. Translation: CASSEDRGDIQYF. The variable domain in full, completed from reference TRBV2 and TRBJ2-4, reads EPEVTQTPSHQVTQMGQEVILRCVPISNHLYFYWYRQILGQKVEFLVSFYNNEISEKSEIFDDQFSVERPDGSNFTLKIRSTKLEDSAMYFCASSEDRGDIQYFGAGTRLSVL.

This chain uses TRBV4-3 with TRBJ2-2; unclear D gene. Germline-derived CDR1 and CDR2 are LGHNA and YSLEER. The CDR3 runs 16 residues. V shed 0 bases and J shed 4 bases, with 12 bases lying between them. The CDR3 region is CASSQEPTQRTGELFF. The CDR3 nucleotides are TGCGCCAGCAGCCAAGAGCCCACTCAGCGCACCGGGGAGCTGTTTTTT.

The chain is built from TRBV5-6 and TRBJ1-2, with D unclear. CDR1 SGHDT and CDR2 YYEEEE come from the germline V gene. CDR3 length: 12 residues. Trimming removed 2 bases from V and 6 bases from J, with 8 bases in between. CDR3 nucleotide sequence: TGTGCCAGCAGCTTTACGGGGAATGGCTACACCTTC. Residues: CASSFTGNGYTF.

The gene calls are TRBV6-2 or TRBV6-3 and TRBJ2-4; 12 bases map to TRBD2. From germline, CDR1 is MNHEY and CDR2 SVGEGT. The V gene end was trimmed by 5 bases and the J gene end by 3 bases; junction bases not matched to a gene: 14. There are 19 residues in the CDR3. CDR3 residues: CASSPPPLLAGGLKNIQYF. The CDR3, as DNA: TGTGCCAGCAGTCCGCCCCCACTACTAGCGGGAGGCCTCAAAAACATTCAGTACTTC.

This clone is a singleton in its sample. The gene calls are TRBV6-5 and TRBJ2-3; D possibly corresponds to TRBD2 (6 bases). Trimming removed 6 bases from V and 3 bases from J, with 16 bases in between. The length of the CDR3 is 15 residues. Germline V CDR1 and CDR2: MNHEY, SVGAGI. CDR3 amino acids: CASSNTAGFTDTQYF. In DNA form, the CDR3 reads TGTGCCAGCAGCAACACGGCGGGATTTACAGATACGCAGTATTTT.

The gene calls are TRBV24-1 and TRBJ1-5; D ambiguous. Germline V lookup: CDR1 KGHDR, CDR2 SFDVKD. Trimming took 0 bases from V and 9 from J, leaving 11 bases between them. The CDR3 is made up of 14 amino acids. The CDR3 spells CATSDLQTYGPQHF. The CDR3 nucleotides are TGTGCCACCAGTGATTTGCAAACGTACGGGCCCCAGCATTTT.

This clone appeared once. The chain is built from TRBV5-4 and TRBJ1-1; 10 bases align to TRBD1. Germline CDR1 reads SGHNT; CDR2 reads YYREEE (reference sequence). The V gene end was trimmed by 5 bases and the J gene end by 2 bases; junction bases not matched to a gene: 9. This CDR3 is 16 amino acids long. The CDR3 DNA reads TGTGCCAGCAGAACCGGACAGGGGGTTATAAACACTGAAGCTTTCTTT. This encodes CASRTGQGVINTEAFF. The entire variable domain, with the rest obtained from reference TRBV5-4 and TRBJ1-1, is as follows: ETGVTQSPTHLIKTRGQQVTLRCSSQSGHNTVSWYQQALGQGPQFIFQYYREEENGRGNFPPRFSGLQFPNYSSELNVNALELDDSALYLCASRTGQGVINTEAFFGQGTRLTVV.

The V gene is TRBV4-3, the J gene TRBJ2-1; maybe TRBD1 (5 bases). The CDR3 loop spans 17 amino acids. With 0 bases removed from V and 0 bases from J, the gap between germline ends came to 12 bases. Germline assignment: CDR1 LGHNA and CDR2 YSLEER. The CDR3 DNA is TGCGCCAGCAGCCAAGAAGGGGCTGGAAGCTCCTACAATGAGCAGTTCTTC. This sequence encodes CASSQEGAGSSYNEQFF.

The sample holds one count of this clone. V gene TRBV19 combines with J gene TRBJ2-7, with 9 bases fitting TRBD2. V gave up 5 bases and J gave up 3 bases; unmatched junction bases: 8. The CDR3 runs 15 residues. Germline CDR1 reads LNHDA; CDR2 reads SQIVND (reference sequence). As DNA, the CDR3 is TGTGCCAGTAGTTTCTTAGCGGGAGTAGTCTACGAGCAGTACTTC. The encoded protein is CASSFLAGVVYEQYF.

The rearrangement joins TRBV28 to TRBJ2-5; 7 bases are a match to TRBD2. CDR1 is MDHEN, CDR2 SYDVKM, per germline. The CDR3 contains 15 residues. V was clipped by 6 bases and J by 0 bases; unmatched bases: 7. The CDR3: CASRPHGGYQETQYF. The CDR3 DNA follows: TGTGCCAGCAGACCACACGGGGGGTACCAAGAGACCCAGTACTTC. The whole variable domain, remainder taken from reference TRBV28 and TRBJ2-5, is DVKVTQSSRYLVKRTGEKVFLECVQDMDHENMFWYRQDPGLGLRLIYFSYDVKMKEKGDIPEGYSVSREKKERFSLILESASTNQTSMYLCASRPHGGYQETQYFGPGTRLLVL.

This clone was seen once. The rearrangement links TRBV7-9 to TRBJ2-6; 8 nucleotides agree with TRBD1. The CDR3 length is 16 residues. Looked up from germline, CDR1 is SEHNR and CDR2 is FQNEAQ (reference sequence). V lost 5 bases to trimming and J lost 3 bases; unmatched junction nucleotides: 6. CDR3 residues: CASSAPDRVGANVLTF. The CDR3, as DNA: TGTGCCAGCAGCGCCCCGGACAGGGTTGGGGCCAACGTCCTGACTTTC.

The chain recombines TRBV7-9 with TRBJ2-2, with 16 bases fitting TRBD2. J was trimmed by 6 bases and V by 3 bases; bases with no gene match: 10. CDR1 is SEHNR, CDR2 FQNEAQ, per germline (reference sequence). The CDR3 has 19 amino acids. The CDR3 protein is CASSFIPGLAGGLAGELFF. The CDR3 DNA reads TGTGCCAGCAGCTTCATTCCGGGACTAGCGGGGGGGCTTGCCGGGGAGCTGTTTTTT.

The chain has TRBV4-1 and TRBJ2-1; 10 bases map to TRBD2. CDR1 and CDR2 (germline): MGHRA, YSYEKL. This CDR3 has 16 amino acids. Losses at the gene ends were 2 bases for V and 3 bases for J; bases not matched to a gene: 4. CDR3 loop: CASSQSLAGYYNEQFF. Written as DNA, the CDR3 is TGCGCCAGCAGCCAATCACTAGCGGGGTACTACAATGAGCAGTTCTTC.

V usage is TRBV27 and J usage is TRBJ1-2, with 7 positions matching TRBD1. The CDR3 loop spans 15 amino acids. Germline assignment: CDR1 MNHEY and CDR2 SMNVEV (reference sequence). V dropped 6 bases and J dropped 1; count of bases not matched to a gene: 8. CDR3 nucleotides: TGTGCCAGCAGCAAAACCGGGACAGATAACTATGGCTACACCTTC. This codes for CASSKTGTDNYGYTF.

The chain employs TRBV5-4 and TRBJ1-5; D is undetermined. Germline V gives CDR1 SGHNT, CDR2 YYREEE (reference sequence). The CDR3 loop spans 15 amino acids. The V gene lost 0 bases and the J gene lost 3 bases, with 10 bases spanning the gap. This chain's CDR3 is CASSLGTGYNQPQHF. CDR3 in DNA: TGTGCCAGCAGCTTGGGTACGGGGTACAATCAGCCCCAGCATTTT.

This CDR3 is CASSLGRGNTGELFF. DNA for the CDR3: TGTGCCAGCAGCCTTGGAAGGGGGAACACCGGGGAGCTGTTTTTT. The V gene is TRBV4-2, the J gene TRBJ2-2, with TRBD1 as a possible D gene (5 bases). The germline V and J ends were trimmed by 4 bases and 1 base, with 10 bases remaining between them. CDR3 length: 15 residues. From germline, CDR1 is LGHNA and CDR2 YNFKEQ.